This T cell receptor (beta chain) stems from a study of glioma-infiltrating T cells after dendritic cell vaccination. Study background: Autologous tumor lysate-pulsed dendritic cell vaccination was given between the early 2000s and the early 2010s. Overall study findings and caveats: Longer survival after dendritic cell vaccination followed higher pretreatment TIL content.

As concerns this clone: Its target is unknown.

Amplification used 60 V beta primers and 13 J beta primers. Produced via immunoSEQ multiplex PCR; TCRdb's table is partial and in-frame only. This repertoire shows approximately 100,000 clones, 80% to 90% found once; its top ten account for 10% to 15%. None of the glioblastoma patients had an isocitrate dehydrogenase mutation. The CDR3 runs 14 residues. Trimming took 3 bases from V and 6 from J; bases not matched to a gene: 4. Germline loops: CDR1 SGHDT, CDR2 YYEEEE. Specimen: blood, collected before dendritic cell vaccination. The TCR comes from a human donor with glioblastoma. V usage is TRBV5-6 and J usage is TRBJ1-2; 11 positions agree with TRBD1. The DNA of the CDR3 is TGTGCCAGCAGCTCGGACAGGGGGCTTAATGGCTACACCTTC. As protein: CASSSDRGLNGYTF.